This TCR beta chain stems from a study of glioma-infiltrating T cells after dendritic cell vaccination (dated by TCRdb to the mid-2010s). In terms of the full investigation: The cohort included 15 or so glioblastoma patients drawn from Phase I and II dendritic cell vaccination trials, of whom 9 were newly diagnosed and 6 had recurrent disease. Patients received autologous tumor lysate-pulsed dendritic cell vaccination between about 2002 and 2013. The vaccine was prepared from monocyte-derived dendritic cells that were cultured for under 8 days with IL-4 and GM-CSF and then pulsed overnight with autologous tumor lysate. Each patient got three intradermal injections of the dendritic cell vaccine, spaced at biweekly intervals, in the arm below the axilla. Deep sequencing of TCR beta CDR3 regions was used to quantify tumor-infiltrating lymphocyte content and compare tumor and blood repertoires in dendritic cell-vaccinated glioblastoma patients. Survival after dendritic cell vaccination was correlated with TCR sequencing metrics, such as TIL content and the overlap between tumor and blood repertoires.

The label giving this sample's time point can be read as: after dendritic cell vaccination, including at tumor progression/relapse. To be selected, patients needed enough residual fresh-frozen tumor tissue and more than two years of available survival data. None of the glioblastoma patients carried an isocitrate dehydrogenase mutation, although molecular status otherwise varied. PBMC collection took place before vaccination, two weeks after the third vaccination, and at tumor progression if progression occurred. Genomic DNA was extracted with the Qiagen DNeasy Blood extraction Kit. Study-wide conclusions, independent of this receptor: No direct relationship between TCR clonality and survival was found, suggesting a diverse polyclonal response may matter. Higher estimated pretreatment TIL content predicted longer time to progression and overall survival after dendritic cell vaccination. The cohort was small and heterogeneous, with few patients having full blood and tumor sets and even fewer initial-recurrent tumor pairs. The three-group TCR overlap response model was described as speculative and requiring prospective validation.

The V and J ends are trimmed by 0 bases and 1 base, leaving 4 bases between them. The CDR3 holds 14 amino acids from the cysteine to the phenylalanine. Only the CDR3 DNA stays, 42 bases, in frame from base 1. The germline V gene provides CDR1 LGHNA and CDR2 YSLEER. The immunoSEQ assay amplified TCRB CDR3 regions from around 2.1 micrograms of genomic DNA, or from all available DNA when less than that amount was available. Multiplex PCR used 60 forward primers for TCR V beta segments and 13 reverse primers for J beta segments. To estimate the number of reads per starting template, synthetic control templates were added to each sample at limiting dilution. Sequencing produced 87 bp reads on the Illumina HiSeq System. On the study's bioinformatics: PCR and sequencing errors were removed by a nearest neighbor algorithm that merged closely related sequences. TCR overlap was measured as the percentage of unique tumor TCR beta sequences also present in the same patient's peripheral blood. What TCRdb holds here is the immuneACCESS table cut down to in-frame rearrangements. Part of the clones is not present; checked against another copy, under half of the missing clones reflect an unresolved V gene, and the others are unexplained. The V and J calls and clone size were taken over from that table, and D and trimming were inferred from the DNA. In all, the sample holds tens of thousands of clones, and about 85% of those were seen once. The ten biggest clones cover 8.5% of the sample.

Only a few counts were recorded for this clone. The target of this receptor is not known. Base qualities are missing; no much larger clone stands one base away. Rearrangement joined TRBV4-3 to TRBJ1-5, with the D segment identity uncertain. This TCR derives from a human donor with glioblastoma. Sequences were derived from blood, sampled after dendritic cell vaccination. The sequenced DNA is TGCGCCAGCAGCCAAGAACTGAGCAATCAGCCCCAGCATTTT. The encoded protein is CASSQELSNQPQHF.